This T cell receptor beta chain was identified in a study of shared clonotypes between healthy human individuals. Study-wide context: The study used three CD4 naive, three CD4 memory, two CD8 naive and one CD8 memory plate per donor.

Several immunoSEQ plates held equal portions of the genomic DNA taken from each subset. Here immunoSEQ multiplex PCR was the method, and the copy in TCRdb shows in-frame clones only, minus some. The sample includes 1.4 million to 1.5 million clones, around 95% of them seen just once. Study-level results: Among a handful of donors, roughly 5.4% of naive CD4 clonotypes were found in common.

With 2 bases removed from V and 4 bases from J, the gap between germline ends came to 11 bases. Looked up from germline, CDR1 is MDHEN and CDR2 is SYDVKM. This CDR3 region has 14 residues. As regards this clone: Its antigen is undetermined.

The investigators split CD4+ cells into a CD45RA+ naive subset and a CD45RA-negative memory subset. The clonotype was recovered from a man younger than 45 in good health. This chain connects TRBV28 to TRBJ2-5; a possible D gene is TRBD2 (5 bases). The sequencing sample was made of naive CD4+ T cells sorted from blood. Subset reported: CD45RA+ positively selected. CDR3 region: CASSLMLAVETQYF. CDR3 sequence (DNA): TGTGCCAGCAGTTTAATGCTAGCAGTAGAGACCCAGTACTTC.